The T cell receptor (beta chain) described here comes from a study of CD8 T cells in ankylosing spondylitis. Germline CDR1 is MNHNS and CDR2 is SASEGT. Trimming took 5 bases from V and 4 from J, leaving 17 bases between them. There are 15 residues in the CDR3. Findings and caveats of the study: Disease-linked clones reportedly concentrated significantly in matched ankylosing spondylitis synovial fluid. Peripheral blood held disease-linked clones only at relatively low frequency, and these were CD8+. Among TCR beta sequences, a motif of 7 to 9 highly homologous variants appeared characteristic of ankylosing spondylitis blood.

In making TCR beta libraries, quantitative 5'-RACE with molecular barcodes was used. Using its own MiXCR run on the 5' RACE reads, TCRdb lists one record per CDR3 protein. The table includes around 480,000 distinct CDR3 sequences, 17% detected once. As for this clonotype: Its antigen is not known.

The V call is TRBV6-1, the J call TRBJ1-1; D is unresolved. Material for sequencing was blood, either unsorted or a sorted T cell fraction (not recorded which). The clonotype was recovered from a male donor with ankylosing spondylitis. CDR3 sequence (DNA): TGTGCCAGCAGTCCGCCGACGAATGGCCGCACTGAAGCTTTCTTT. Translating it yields CASSPPTNGRTEAFF.